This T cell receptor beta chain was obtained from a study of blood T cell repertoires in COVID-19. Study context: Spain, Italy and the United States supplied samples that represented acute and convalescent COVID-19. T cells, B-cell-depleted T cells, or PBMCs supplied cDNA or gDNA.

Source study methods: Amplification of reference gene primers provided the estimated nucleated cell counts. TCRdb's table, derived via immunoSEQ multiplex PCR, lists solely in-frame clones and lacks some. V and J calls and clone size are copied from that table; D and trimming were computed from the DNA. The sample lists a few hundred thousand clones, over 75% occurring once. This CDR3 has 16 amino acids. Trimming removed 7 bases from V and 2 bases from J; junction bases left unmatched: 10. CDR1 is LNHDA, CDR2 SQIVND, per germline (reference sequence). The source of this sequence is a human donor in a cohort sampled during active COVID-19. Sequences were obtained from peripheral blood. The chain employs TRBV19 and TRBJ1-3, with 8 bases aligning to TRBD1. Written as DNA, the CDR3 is TGTGCCAGTACCCGCCCCCGGACAGGGACTGGAAACACCATATATTTT. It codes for CASTRPRTGTGNTIYF.